The sequence of this T cell receptor beta chain was determined in a study of T cells after yellow fever vaccination (dated by TCRdb to between 2018 and 2021). With regard to the full study: The SMART-Seq v4 Ultra Low Input RNA kit was used to prepare libraries from fractions with low cell numbers. Blood was drawn at multiple timepoints before and after primary and secondary immunization, with bulk PBMC replicates and cell subsets isolated. To follow T-cell clones before and after both primary and booster YFV17D yellow fever vaccination, bulk TCR alpha and beta repertoires underwent longitudinal sequencing. Two healthy male donors, one aged 18 to 30 and one aged 30 to 39 years, were included in the cohort. What the study reported, not specific to this receptor: Most clones expanded after primary vaccination (approximately 96% of CD4 and roughly 88% of CD8) were re-detected after the booster, suggesting that broad memory maintenance occurred. Computational filtering was needed because FACS-sorted repertoires could contain abundant contaminating clonotypes from the bulk population. Compared with the primary T-cell response, the secondary T-cell response was weaker but faster, peaking on day 5 rather than day 15. The study included only two donors, which limits how far the findings can be generalized. A small fraction of clonotypes appeared in both the CD4 and CD8 compartments, likely as a result of convergent recombination.

Synthesis of TCR cDNA relied on 5'RACE template switching, a step that introduced a universal primer site along with unique molecular identifiers. Priming of cDNA synthesis was performed from both the TCR alpha and TCR beta constant segments. Two PCR steps were used to amplify libraries, with sample barcodes and sequencing adapters being added in the second step. Libraries were sequenced on Illumina HiSeq 2500 (2x100 bp) or NovaSeq (2x150 bp). The study's processing was this. MIGEC was used to demultiplex reads and collapse the reads into UMI consensus sequences, and MiXCR was used for V(D)J alignment. Vaccine-responding clonotypes were defined with edgeR using replicate PBMC samples, requiring FDR below 0.01 and a log2 fold change above 5 up to day 15. CD4 or CD8 identity was assigned to each bulk clonotype according to whether the clonotype was present at higher abundance in the sequenced CD4 repertoire or the sequenced CD8 repertoire. Clones were called with MiXCR by TCRdb after fastp trimmed the public reads at Q25, and only in-frame beta chains were retained. CDR3 protein duplicates are merged, each entry listing the most common genes and DNA. The V and J calls and clone size come from TCRdb's table, not from the authors' own analysis. The sample table contains roughly 310,000 distinct CDR3 sequences; only one count was recorded for over 8% of them. In total, the top ten clones hold about a sixth of the sample.

A few counts support this clonotype. It has no known antigen specificity. No much larger clone exists at a distance of one base, and base qualities are not known. The V and J ends are trimmed by 5 bases and 0 bases, leaving 11 bases between them. The CDR3 contains 13 residues, cysteine and phenylalanine counted. Of the read, only the CDR3 DNA is kept; its 39 bases are in frame from base 1. CDR1 SQVTM and CDR2 ANQGSEA are derived from the germline V gene. Explained via the paper, the treatment or condition label denotes: live attenuated yellow fever vaccine strain. At every blood-draw timepoint, two biological replicates of bulk PBMCs were collected. PBMCs were isolated from peripheral blood using a standard Ficoll-Paque protocol. TriZol was used to extract RNA from bulk PBMCs, from CD4 and CD8 fractions, and from dextramer-positive and dextramer-negative fractions.

The receptor comes from a man aged 18 to 29 who received the YFV17D yellow fever vaccine. This sequence uses TRBV29-1 and TRBJ2-7; the D segment could be TRBD1, given 6 matching bases. The sequencing used PBMCs, collected on the day of the first yellow fever vaccination. The DNA sequence is TGCAGCGTTCGTACAGGGAGCTCCTACGAGCAGTACTTC. Translated, this is CSVRTGSSYEQYF.